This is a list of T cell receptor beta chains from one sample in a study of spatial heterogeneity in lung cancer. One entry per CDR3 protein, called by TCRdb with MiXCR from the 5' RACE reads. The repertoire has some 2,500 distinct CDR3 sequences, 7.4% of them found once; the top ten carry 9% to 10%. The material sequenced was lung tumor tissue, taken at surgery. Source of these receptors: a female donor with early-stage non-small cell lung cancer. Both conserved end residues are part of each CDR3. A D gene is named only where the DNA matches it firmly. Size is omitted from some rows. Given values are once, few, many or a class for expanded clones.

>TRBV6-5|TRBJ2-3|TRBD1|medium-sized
CASSPGAGQGRDTQYF
TGTGCCAGCAGCCCGGGGGCAGGACAGGGGAGAGATACGCAGTATTTT
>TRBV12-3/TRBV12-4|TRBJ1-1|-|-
CATHNFYGVEAFF
TGTGCCACACATAATTTCTACGGGGTTGAAGCTTTCTTT
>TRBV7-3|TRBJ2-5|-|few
CASSPGPGESSETQYF
TGTGCCAGCAGCCCCGGGCCGGGGGAATCATCAGAGACCCAGTACTTC
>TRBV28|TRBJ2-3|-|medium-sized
CASLHGGLNTQYF
TGTGCCAGCCTTCACGGGGGGCTGAATACGCAGTATTTT
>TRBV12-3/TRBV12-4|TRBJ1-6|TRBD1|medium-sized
CASSRDRGSPLHF
TGTGCCAGCAGCCGGGACAGGGGATCACCCCTCCACTTT
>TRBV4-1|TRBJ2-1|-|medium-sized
CASSQDWGYARLSSYNEQFF
TGCGCCAGCAGCCAAGATTGGGGCTACGCACGTTTGAGCTCCTACAATGAGCAGTTCTTC
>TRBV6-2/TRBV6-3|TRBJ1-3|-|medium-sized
CASTIDGFSGNTIYF
TGTGCCAGCACCATAGATGGGTTCTCTGGAAACACCATATATTTT
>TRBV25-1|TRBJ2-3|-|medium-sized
CASSEYVGGTQYF
TGTGCCAGCAGTGAATATGTGGGGGGTACGCAGTATTTT
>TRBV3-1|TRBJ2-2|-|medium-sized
CASSQAGASNTGELFF
TGTGCCAGCAGCCAGGCCGGGGCTTCGAACACCGGGGAGCTGTTTTTT
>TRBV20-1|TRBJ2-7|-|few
CSASWLQGVTYEQYF
TGCAGTGCTAGTTGGTTACAGGGTGTAACCTACGAGCAGTACTTC
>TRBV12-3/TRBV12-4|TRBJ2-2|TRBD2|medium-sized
CASRAGTNGELFF
TGTGCCAGCAGAGCGGGGACGAACGGGGAGCTGTTTTTT
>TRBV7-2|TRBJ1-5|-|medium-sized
CASSWDGRDQPQHF
TGTGCCAGCAGTTGGGACGGGAGGGATCAGCCCCAGCATTTT
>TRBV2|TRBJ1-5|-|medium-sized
CASSVGVFGGQPQHF
TGTGCCAGCAGTGTAGGTGTTTTTGGAGGCCAGCCCCAGCATTTT
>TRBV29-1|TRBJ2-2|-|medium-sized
CSVDLHYTGELFF
TGCAGCGTTGATTTGCATTACACCGGGGAGCTGTTTTTT
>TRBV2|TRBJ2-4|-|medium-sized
CASSEVVFSKNIQYF
TGTGCCAGCAGTGAAGTGGTCTTTAGCAAAAACATTCAGTACTTC
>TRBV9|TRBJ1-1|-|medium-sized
CASSTLNPGREAFF
TGTGCCAGCAGCACACTCAATCCGGGACGGGAAGCTTTCTTT